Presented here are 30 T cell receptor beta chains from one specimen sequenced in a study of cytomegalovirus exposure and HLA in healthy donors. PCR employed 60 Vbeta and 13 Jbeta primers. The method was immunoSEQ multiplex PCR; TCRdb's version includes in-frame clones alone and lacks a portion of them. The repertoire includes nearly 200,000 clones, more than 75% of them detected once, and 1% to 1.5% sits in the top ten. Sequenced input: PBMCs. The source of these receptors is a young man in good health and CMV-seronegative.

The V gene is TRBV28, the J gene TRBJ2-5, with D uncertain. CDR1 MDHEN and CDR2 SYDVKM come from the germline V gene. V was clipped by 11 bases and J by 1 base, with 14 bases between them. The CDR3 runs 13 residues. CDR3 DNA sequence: TGTGCCGGCCAATCGAATCCCCAAGAGACCCAGTACTTC. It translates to CAGQSNPQETQYF.

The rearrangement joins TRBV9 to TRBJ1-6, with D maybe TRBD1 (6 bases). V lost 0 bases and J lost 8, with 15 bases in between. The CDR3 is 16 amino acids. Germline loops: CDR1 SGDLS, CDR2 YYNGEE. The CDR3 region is CASSVGGVRGDSPLHF. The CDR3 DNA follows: TGTGCCAGCAGCGTAGGAGGGGTCAGGGGAGATTCACCCCTCCACTTT.

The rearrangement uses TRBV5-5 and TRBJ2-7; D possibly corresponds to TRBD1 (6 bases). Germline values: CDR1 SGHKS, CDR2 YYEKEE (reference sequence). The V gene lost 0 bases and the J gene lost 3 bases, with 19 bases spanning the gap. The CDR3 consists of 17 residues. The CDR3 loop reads CASSLGYGGTTYYEQYF. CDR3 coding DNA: TGTGCCAGCAGCTTGGGGTATGGGGGCACAACATACTACGAGCAGTACTTC.

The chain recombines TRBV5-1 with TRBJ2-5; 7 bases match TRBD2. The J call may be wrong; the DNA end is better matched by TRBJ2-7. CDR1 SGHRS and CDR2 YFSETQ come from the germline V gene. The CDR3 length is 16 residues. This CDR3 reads CASSLEAGTKVYEQYF. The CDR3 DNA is TGCGCCAGCAGCTTGGAGGCCGGGACTAAAGTCTACGAGCAGTACTTC.

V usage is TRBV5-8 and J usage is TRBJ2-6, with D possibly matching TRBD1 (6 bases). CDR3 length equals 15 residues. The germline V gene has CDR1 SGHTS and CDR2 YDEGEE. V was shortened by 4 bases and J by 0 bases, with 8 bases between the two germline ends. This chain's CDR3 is CASSADSSGANVLTF. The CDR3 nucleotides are TGTGCCAGCAGCGCGGACAGCTCTGGGGCCAACGTCCTGACTTTC.

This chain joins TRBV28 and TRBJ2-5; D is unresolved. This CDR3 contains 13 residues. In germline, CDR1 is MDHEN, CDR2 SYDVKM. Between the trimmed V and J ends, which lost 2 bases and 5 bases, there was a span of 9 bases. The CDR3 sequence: CASSLIESETQYF. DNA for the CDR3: TGTGCCAGCAGTTTAATTGAGAGCGAGACCCAGTACTTC.

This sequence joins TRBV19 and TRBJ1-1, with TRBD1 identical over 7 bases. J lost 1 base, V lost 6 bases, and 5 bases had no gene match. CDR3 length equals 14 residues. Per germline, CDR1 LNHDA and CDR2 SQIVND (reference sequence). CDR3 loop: CASRKGQRNTEAFF. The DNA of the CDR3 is TGTGCCAGTAGAAAGGGACAGCGGAACACTGAAGCTTTCTTT.

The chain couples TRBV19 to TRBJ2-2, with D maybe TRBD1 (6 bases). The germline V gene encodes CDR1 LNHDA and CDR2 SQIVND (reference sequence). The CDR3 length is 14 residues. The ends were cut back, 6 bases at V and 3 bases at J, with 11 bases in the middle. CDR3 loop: CASRRTVYTGELFF. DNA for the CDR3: TGTGCCAGTAGAAGGACAGTCTACACCGGGGAGCTGTTTTTT.

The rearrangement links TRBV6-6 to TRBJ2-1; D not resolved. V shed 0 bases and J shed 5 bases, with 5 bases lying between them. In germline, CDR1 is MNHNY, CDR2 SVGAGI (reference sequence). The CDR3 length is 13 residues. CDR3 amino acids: CASSYSPDNEQFF. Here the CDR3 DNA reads TGTGCCAGCAGTTACTCTCCAGACAATGAGCAGTTCTTC.

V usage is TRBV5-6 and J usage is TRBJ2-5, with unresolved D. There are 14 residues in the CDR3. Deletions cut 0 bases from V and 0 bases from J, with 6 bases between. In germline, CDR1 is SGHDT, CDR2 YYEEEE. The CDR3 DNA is TGTGCCAGCAGCTTGGTGGCAGACCAAGAGACCCAGTACTTC. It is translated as CASSLVADQETQYF.

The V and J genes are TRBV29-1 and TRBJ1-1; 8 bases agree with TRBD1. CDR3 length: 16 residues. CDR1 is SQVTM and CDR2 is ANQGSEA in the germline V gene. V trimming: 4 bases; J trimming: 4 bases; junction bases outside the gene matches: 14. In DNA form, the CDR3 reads TGCAGCGTTGCGGGCGGACAGGGAACCTTCGGCACTGAAGCTTTCTTT. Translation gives CSVAGGQGTFGTEAFF.

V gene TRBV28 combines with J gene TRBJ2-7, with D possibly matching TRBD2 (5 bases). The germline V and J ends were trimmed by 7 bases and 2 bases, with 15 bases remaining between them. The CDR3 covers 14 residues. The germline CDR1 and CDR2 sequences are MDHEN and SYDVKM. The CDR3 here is CASTLIRGTYEQYF. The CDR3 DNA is TGTGCCAGCACCCTGATTCGGGGTACCTACGAGCAGTACTTC. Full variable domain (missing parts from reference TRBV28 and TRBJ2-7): DVKVTQSSRYLVKRTGEKVFLECVQDMDHENMFWYRQDPGLGLRLIYFSYDVKMKEKGDIPEGYSVSREKKERFSLILESASTNQTSMYLCASTLIRGTYEQYFGPGTRLTVT.

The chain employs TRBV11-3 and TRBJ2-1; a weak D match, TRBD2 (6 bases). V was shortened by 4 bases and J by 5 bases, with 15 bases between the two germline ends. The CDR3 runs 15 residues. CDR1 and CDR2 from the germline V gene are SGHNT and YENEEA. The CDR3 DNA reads TGTGCCAGCAGCTACGGCGGGACGAGACACAATGAGCAGTTCTTC. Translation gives CASSYGGTRHNEQFF. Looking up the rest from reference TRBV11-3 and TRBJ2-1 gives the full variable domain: EAGVVQSPRYKIIEKKQPVAFWCNPISGHNTLYWYLQNLGQGPELLIRYENEEAVDDSQLPKDRFSAERLKGVDSTLKIQPAELGDSAVYLCASSYGGTRHNEQFFGPGTRLTVL.

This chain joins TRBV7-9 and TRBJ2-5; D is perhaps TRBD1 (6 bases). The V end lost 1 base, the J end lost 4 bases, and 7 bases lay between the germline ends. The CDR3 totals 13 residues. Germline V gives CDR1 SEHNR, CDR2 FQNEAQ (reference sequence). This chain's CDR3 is CASSLVGAETQYF. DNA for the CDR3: TGTGCCAGCAGCTTAGTGGGGGCAGAGACCCAGTACTTC.

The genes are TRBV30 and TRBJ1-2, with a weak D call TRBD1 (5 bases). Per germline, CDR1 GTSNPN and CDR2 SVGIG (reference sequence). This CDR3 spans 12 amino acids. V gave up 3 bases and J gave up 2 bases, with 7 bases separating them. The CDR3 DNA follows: TGTGCCTGGAGGACAGTCAACTATGGCTACACCTTC. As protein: CAWRTVNYGYTF.

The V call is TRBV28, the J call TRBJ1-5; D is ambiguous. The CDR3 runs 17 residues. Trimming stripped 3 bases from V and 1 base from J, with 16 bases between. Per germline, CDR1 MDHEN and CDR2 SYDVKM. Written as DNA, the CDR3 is TGTGCCAGCAGTTTGGGTGGCCGGAGGATCAGCAATCAGCCCCAGCATTTT. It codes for CASSLGGRRISNQPQHF.

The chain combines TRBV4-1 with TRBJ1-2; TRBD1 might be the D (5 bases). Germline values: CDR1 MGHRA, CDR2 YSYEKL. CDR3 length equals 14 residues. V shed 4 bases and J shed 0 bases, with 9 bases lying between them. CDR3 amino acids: CASSPTGANYGYTF. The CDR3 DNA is TGCGCCAGCAGCCCCACGGGGGCTAACTATGGCTACACCTTC.

CDR3 in amino acids: CASSPGTGGAYEQYF. CDR3 sequence (DNA): TGCGCCAGCAGCCCCGGGACAGGGGGCGCCTACGAGCAGTACTTC. This sequence joins TRBV5-1 and TRBJ2-7; 12 bases are shared with TRBD1. The germline CDR1 and CDR2 sequences are SGHRS and YFSETQ. The V gene end was trimmed by 4 bases and the J gene end by 2 bases; junction bases not matched to a gene: 4. The CDR3 is made up of 15 amino acids.

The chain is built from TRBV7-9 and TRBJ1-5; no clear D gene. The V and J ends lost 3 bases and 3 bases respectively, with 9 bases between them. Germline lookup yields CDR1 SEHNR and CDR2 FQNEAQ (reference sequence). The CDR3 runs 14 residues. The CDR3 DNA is TGTGCCAGCAGCTTTTCCGGGGACAATCAGCCCCAGCATTTT. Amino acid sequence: CASSFSGDNQPQHF.

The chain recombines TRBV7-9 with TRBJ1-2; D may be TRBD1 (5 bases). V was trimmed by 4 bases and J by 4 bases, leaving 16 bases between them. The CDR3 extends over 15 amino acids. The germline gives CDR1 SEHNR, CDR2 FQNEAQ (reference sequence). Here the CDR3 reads CASSYPGTDIYGYTF. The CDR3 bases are TGTGCCAGCAGCTACCCGGGGACTGATATCTATGGCTACACCTTC.

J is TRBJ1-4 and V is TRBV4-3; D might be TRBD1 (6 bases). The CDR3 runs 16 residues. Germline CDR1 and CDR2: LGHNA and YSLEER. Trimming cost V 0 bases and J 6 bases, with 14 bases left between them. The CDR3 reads CASSQDLPGEYEKLFF. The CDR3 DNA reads TGCGCCAGCAGCCAAGATCTGCCAGGGGAGTATGAAAAACTGTTTTTT.

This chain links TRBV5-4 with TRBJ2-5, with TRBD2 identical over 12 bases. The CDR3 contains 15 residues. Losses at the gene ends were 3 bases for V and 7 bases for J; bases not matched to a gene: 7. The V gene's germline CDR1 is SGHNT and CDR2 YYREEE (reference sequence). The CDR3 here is CASSSRLAGVGTQYF. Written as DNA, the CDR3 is TGTGCCAGCAGCTCGAGACTAGCGGGAGTGGGGACCCAGTACTTC. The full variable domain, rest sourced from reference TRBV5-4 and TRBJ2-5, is ETGVTQSPTHLIKTRGQQVTLRCSSQSGHNTVSWYQQALGQGPQFIFQYYREEENGRGNFPPRFSGLQFPNYSSELNVNALELDDSALYLCASSSRLAGVGTQYFGPGTRLLVL.

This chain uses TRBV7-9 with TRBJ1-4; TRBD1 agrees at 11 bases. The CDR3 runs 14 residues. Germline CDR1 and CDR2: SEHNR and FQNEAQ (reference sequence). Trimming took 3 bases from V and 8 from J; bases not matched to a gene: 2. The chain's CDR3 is CASSFGTGGEKLFF. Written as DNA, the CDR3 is TGTGCCAGCAGCTTCGGGACAGGGGGAGAAAAACTGTTTTTT.

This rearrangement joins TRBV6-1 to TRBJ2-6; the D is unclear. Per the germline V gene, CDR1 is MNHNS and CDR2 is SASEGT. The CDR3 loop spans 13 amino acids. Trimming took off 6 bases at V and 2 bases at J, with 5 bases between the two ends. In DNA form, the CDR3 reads TGTGCCAGCAGCCGAGCTGGGGCCAACGTCCTGACTTTC. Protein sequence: CASSRAGANVLTF.

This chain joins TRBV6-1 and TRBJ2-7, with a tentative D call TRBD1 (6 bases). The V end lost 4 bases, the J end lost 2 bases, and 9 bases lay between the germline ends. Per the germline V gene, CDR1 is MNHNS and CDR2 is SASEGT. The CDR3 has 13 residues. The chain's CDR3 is CASSGQGTYEQYF. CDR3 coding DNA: TGTGCCAGCAGTGGGCAGGGGACCTACGAGCAGTACTTC.

The CDR3 region has the DNA TGTGCCATCAGTGAGTCAGACAACTGGTCCTCTAGCACAGATACGCAGTATTTT. Translated, it gives CAISESDNWSSSTDTQYF. The chain uses TRBV10-3 and TRBJ2-3, with D unclear. The CDR3 runs 18 residues. Germline V gene lookup returns CDR1 ENHRY and CDR2 SYGVKD. The V end was cut by 0 bases, the J end by 0 bases, with 16 bases between.

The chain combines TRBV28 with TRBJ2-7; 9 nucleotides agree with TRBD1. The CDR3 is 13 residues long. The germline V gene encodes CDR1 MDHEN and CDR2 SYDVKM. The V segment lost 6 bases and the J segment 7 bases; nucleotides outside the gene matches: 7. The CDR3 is CASSRDRVEEQYF. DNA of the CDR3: TGTGCCAGCAGCCGGGACAGGGTCGAGGAGCAGTACTTC.

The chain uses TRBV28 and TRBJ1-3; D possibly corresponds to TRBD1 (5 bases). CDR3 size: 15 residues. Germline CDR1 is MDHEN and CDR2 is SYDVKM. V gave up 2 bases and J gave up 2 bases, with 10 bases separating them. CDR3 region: CASSLRGSTGNTIYF. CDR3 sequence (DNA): TGTGCCAGCAGTTTAAGGGGCTCTACTGGAAACACCATATATTTT.

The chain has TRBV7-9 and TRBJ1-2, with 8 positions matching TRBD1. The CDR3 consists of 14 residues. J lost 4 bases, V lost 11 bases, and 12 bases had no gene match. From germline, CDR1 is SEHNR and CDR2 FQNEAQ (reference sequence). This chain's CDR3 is CAVGQGASSYGYTF. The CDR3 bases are TGTGCCGTTGGACAGGGAGCCTCTAGCTATGGCTACACCTTC.

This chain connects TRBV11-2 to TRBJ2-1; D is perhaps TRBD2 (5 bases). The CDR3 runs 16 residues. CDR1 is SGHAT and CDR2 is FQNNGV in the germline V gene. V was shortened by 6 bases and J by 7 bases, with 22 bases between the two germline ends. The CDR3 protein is CASRRPGVGIGNEQFF. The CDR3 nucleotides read TGTGCCAGCAGAAGGCCCGGGGTAGGCATTGGGAATGAGCAGTTCTTC. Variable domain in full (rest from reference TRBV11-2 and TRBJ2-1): EAGVAQSPRYKIIEKRQSVAFWCNPISGHATLYWYQQILGQGPKLLIQFQNNGVVDDSQLPKDRFSAERLKGVDSTLKIQPAKLEDSAVYLCASRRPGVGIGNEQFFGPGTRLTVL.